The next 7 T cell receptor beta chains were all read from a single sample in a study of blood T cells in healthy people across ages. The second PCR ran roughly 6 to 12 cycles with a sample-barcoded 5' primer and J-beta primers. TCRdb used MiXCR to reprocess the 5' RACE reads, holding one entry per CDR3 protein. The data contain approximately 600,000 distinct CDR3 sequences, about 53% of them singletons. The sample was blood. The receptor set was obtained from a man aged 55 to 70 in good health.

The rearrangement uses TRBV27 and TRBJ2-5, with 8 positions matching TRBD1. The tail of the sequence fits TRBJ2-7 better, so the J call may be wrong. This CDR3 is built from 18 residues. The V gene's germline CDR1 is MNHEY and CDR2 SMNVEV (reference sequence). As DNA, the CDR3 is TGTGCCAGCAGTTTACTCACTCCTAAAAGACAGGGGTCATACGAGCAGTACTTC. Translating gives CASSLLTPKRQGSYEQYF.

For the CDR3, the DNA is TGCAGTGCGGGAGGGTCTGGGATGGAGGGAGAGACCCAGTACTTC. It specifies CSAGGSGMEGETQYF. The genes are TRBV20-1 and TRBJ2-7; 7 bases agree with TRBD2. The tail of the sequence fits TRBJ2-5 better, so the J call may be wrong. The CDR3 has 15 amino acids. Germline V gene data show CDR1 as DFQATT and CDR2 as SNEGSKA (reference sequence).

The chain recombines TRBV9 with TRBJ1-1, with a tentative D call TRBD1 (5 bases). The CDR3 contains 17 residues. Germline lookup yields CDR1 SGDLS and CDR2 YYNGEE. With 3 bases removed from V and 4 bases from J, the gap between germline ends came to 22 bases. In nucleotides, the CDR3 is TGTGCCAGCAGCGCAGCGCGGCCAGGGTTTTACGGCACTGAAGCTTTCTTT. Protein product: CASSAARPGFYGTEAFF.

This chain links TRBV15 with TRBJ1-2; weak D call: TRBD1 (5 bases). Germline V gives CDR1 LNHNV, CDR2 YYDKDF (reference sequence). There are 14 residues in the CDR3. The germline V and J ends were trimmed by 2 bases and 5 bases, with 12 bases remaining between them. In DNA form, the CDR3 reads TGTGCCACCAGCAGATCAGGTGGGGGGTATGGCTACACCTTC. Residues: CATSRSGGGYGYTF.

The CDR3 nucleotides read TGTGCCAGCAGCCCCCCAGGCATGGGCAGCCGCTCTAACTATGGCTACACCTTC. This codes for CASSPPGMGSRSNYGYTF. The rearrangement joins TRBV3-1 to TRBJ1-2; D call uncertain. V gave up 4 bases and J gave up 0 bases, with 21 bases separating them. CDR3 length: 18 residues. Germline-derived CDR1 and CDR2 are LGHDT and YNNKEL (reference sequence).

This rearrangement joins TRBV7-9 to TRBJ2-3; the D is unclear. This CDR3 comprises 16 residues. V dropped 2 bases and J dropped 2 bases, with 14 bases sitting between them. CDR1 and CDR2 from the germline V gene are SEHNR and FQNEAQ (reference sequence). CDR3 coding DNA: TGTGCCAGCAGCTTACATAACACCACTTTCACAGATACGCAGTATTTT. This sequence encodes CASSLHNTTFTDTQYF.

The table lists this clonotype with a count of one. The chain carries TRBV5-6 and TRBJ2-5; 9 positions match TRBD2. CDR1 SGHDT and CDR2 YYEEEE come from the germline V gene. J lost 1 base, V lost 4 bases, and 8 bases had no gene match. The CDR3 is 16 residues long. In DNA, the CDR3 is TGTGCCAGCAGCCCGGACGCGGGGGGGGTCCAAGAGACCCAGTACTTC. Protein product: CASSPDAGGVQETQYF.